Described below is a single TCR beta chain sequence and its context. The table came from immunoSEQ multiplex PCR; TCRdb's copy has only in-frame clones and leaves some out. The data contain around 150,000 clones, 85% to 95% of them singletons. These data originate in a study of blood T cell repertoires in COVID-19. With 7 bases removed from V and 7 bases from J, the gap between germline ends came to 16 bases. The germline V gene has CDR1 SQVTM and CDR2 ANQGSEA. This CDR3 contains 12 residues. The rearrangement links TRBV29-1 to TRBJ1-1, with D perhaps TRBD1 (6 bases). The TCR comes from a woman between 55 and 75 years old with COVID-19, enrolled during active disease. Material: peripheral blood. The CDR3 protein is CSGRDGQFEAFF. The CDR3 DNA follows: TGCAGCGGCAGAGACGGACAGTTTGAAGCTTTCTTT.